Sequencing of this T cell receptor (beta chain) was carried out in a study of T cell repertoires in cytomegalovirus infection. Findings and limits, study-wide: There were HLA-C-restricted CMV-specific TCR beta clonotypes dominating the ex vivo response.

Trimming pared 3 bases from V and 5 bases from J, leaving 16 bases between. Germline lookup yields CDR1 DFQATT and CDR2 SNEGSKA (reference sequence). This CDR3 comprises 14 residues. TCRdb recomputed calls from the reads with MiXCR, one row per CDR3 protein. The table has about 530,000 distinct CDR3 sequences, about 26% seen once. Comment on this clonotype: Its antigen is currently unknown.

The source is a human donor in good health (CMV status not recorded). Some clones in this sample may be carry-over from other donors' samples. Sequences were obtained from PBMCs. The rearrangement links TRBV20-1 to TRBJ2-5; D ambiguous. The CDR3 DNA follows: TGCAGTGCTAGGGCTTTTTTGGGTCGGGAGACCCAGTACTTC. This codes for CSARAFLGRETQYF.